A selection of T cell receptor beta chains follows, all from one sample in a study of T cells in Graves' hyperthyroidism and ophthalmopathy. Each CDR3 protein is one row after TCRdb ran MiXCR on the multiplex PCR reads. The sample holds 200,000 or so distinct CDR3 sequences; about a sixth are singletons and the top ten take roughly 50%. The sample was blood. The receptor source for this set is a woman between 45 and 65 years old with Graves' hyperthyroidism. CDR3s include the opening cysteine and the closing phenylalanine or tryptophan. Each record gives: V gene, CDR3 length, clone size, D gene, J gene, CDR3 DNA, CDR3 protein. The D gene is left open where the match is weak. A row's size may be missing; if present it is once, few, many or a size class.

TRBV12-5	15	many	-	TRBJ1-4	TGTGCTAGTGCCACCTTCGAGGACTTGGGCGAGAAACTGTTTTTT	CASATFEDLGEKLFF
TRBV20-1	13	-	TRBD1	TRBJ1-2	TGCAGTGCCCGGGACAGGGGGAACTATGGCTACACCTTC	CSARDRGNYGYTF
TRBV6-2/TRBV6-3	16	many	-	TRBJ1-4	TGTGCCAGCAGGCATCCGTCAGCCTCGCGAGGTGAAAAACTGTTTTTT	CASRHPSASRGEKLFF
TRBV20-1	15	many	-	TRBJ2-1	TGCAGTGCTACGCGGGGACGGGGGGCCCACAATGAGCAGTTCTTC	CSATRGRGAHNEQFF
TRBV20-1	16	-	TRBD1	TRBJ1-2	TGCAGTGCTAGAGCCTTAGGACAGGGGGGTCACTATGGCTACACCTTC	CSARALGQGGHYGYTF
TRBV6-6	14	few	-	TRBJ1-1	TGTGCCAGCAGTTACCCGGGGGGGGAGACTGAAGCTTTCTTT	CASSYPGGETEAFF
TRBV5-1	14	-	-	TRBJ1-6	TGCGCCAGCAGCTTGGAGGCGGGCTATTCACCCCTCCACTTT	CASSLEAGYSPLHF
TRBV6-2/TRBV6-3	15	many	-	TRBJ2-1	TGTGCCAGCAGTTACACGGGATCACACTACAATGAGCAGTTCTTC	CASSYTGSHYNEQFF
TRBV29-1	12	-	-	TRBJ2-5	TGCAGCGTTGAGGGGCTCCAAGAGACCCAGTACTTC	CSVEGLQETQYF
TRBV9	15	-	TRBD1	TRBJ1-1	TGTGCCAGCAGCCCCCAGGGGGCCCCAGGCCCTGAAGCTTTCTTT	CASSPQGAPGPEAFF
TRBV10-3	18	once	TRBD2	TRBJ2-1	TGTGCCATCAGTGACTCGACTAGCGGGAGGAGTCCCTACAATGAGCAGTTCTTC	CAISDSTSGRSPYNEQFF
TRBV20-1	12	many	-	TRBJ2-1	TGCAGTGCTAAGATCGGGGGATTTGAGCAGTTCTTC	CSAKIGGFEQFF
TRBV29-1	13	few	-	TRBJ2-3	TGCAGCGTTGAATCCTCTAGCACAGATACGCAGTATTTT	CSVESSSTDTQYF
TRBV11-2	18	-	-	TRBJ2-1	TGTGCCAGCAGCAATATTGTCGCCCTGGGGGCAGCCTTCAATGAGCAGTTCTTC	CASSNIVALGAAFNEQFF
TRBV18	16	-	-	TRBJ1-5	TGTGCCAGCTCACCAATTTACCAGCCTAGCGATCAGCCCCAGCATTTT	CASSPIYQPSDQPQHF
TRBV28	14	-	-	TRBJ1-2	TGTGCCAGCAGTTTGGGTCATTTCTTAAGCGGCTACACCTTC	CASSLGHFLSGYTF
TRBV20-1	14	many	-	TRBJ2-7	TGCAGTGCTCAGGGGGGGGCAGATTCCTACGAGCAGTACTTC	CSAQGGADSYEQYF
TRBV13	13	many	TRBD1	TRBJ1-6	TGTGCCAGCAGCTGGACAGGGAATTCACCCCTCCACTTT	CASSWTGNSPLHF
TRBV9	12	-	-	TRBJ1-5	TGTGCCAGCAGCGCAGGAGATCAGCCCCAGCATTTT	CASSAGDQPQHF
TRBV19	14	-	-	TRBJ1-1	TGTGCCAGTAGTATGAGGGCTATGAACACTGAAGCTTTCTTT	CASSMRAMNTEAFF
TRBV28	12	many	TRBD1	TRBJ2-7	TGTGCCAGCAACAGGGGAATCGACGAGCAGTACTTC	CASNRGIDEQYF
TRBV24-1	16	many	-	TRBJ2-1	TGTGCCACCAGTGACCCACAGGGTGGCTCCTACAATGAGCAGTTCTTC	CATSDPQGGSYNEQFF
TRBV14	16	-	-	TRBJ2-3	TGTGCCAGCAGCCCCAGGAGACTCCTGCCCACAGATACGCAGTATTTT	CASSPRRLLPTDTQYF
TRBV29-1	9	many	-	TRBJ1-1	TGCAAGGTTGACGCTGAAGCTTTCTTT	CKVDAEAFF
TRBV4-1	19	-	TRBD1	TRBJ1-2	TGCGCCAGCAGCCTTATCCCCGCGACAGGGCTTCGCACTCCCTATGGCTACACCTTC	CASSLIPATGLRTPYGYTF
TRBV4-1	14	-	-	TRBJ1-1	TGCGCCAGCAGCCACCTAGGACGGAACACTGAAGCTTTCTTT	CASSHLGRNTEAFF
TRBV30	16	-	-	TRBJ2-6	TGTGCCTGGAGTGTACGTGGTGGCGTTGGGGCCAACGTCCTGACTTTC	CAWSVRGGVGANVLTF
TRBV5-1	15	many	-	TRBJ1-2	TGCGCCAGCAGCCTGGGACTTGGACAGATCTATGGCTACACCTTC	CASSLGLGQIYGYTF
TRBV20-1	15	many	TRBD1	TRBJ2-1	TGCAGTGCTTTCCCGGGACAGGGGGCTATCAATGAGCAGTTCTTC	CSAFPGQGAINEQFF
TRBV5-1	12	few	-	TRBJ1-1	TGCGCCAGCAGCGGGGCCTCTTATGAAGCTTTCTTT	CASSGASYEAFF